This is a list of T cell receptor beta chains from one sample in a study of T-cell memory formation after mild COVID-19. TCRdb re-called the 5' RACE reads with MiXCR, one entry per CDR3 protein. The sample lists hundreds of thousands of distinct CDR3 sequences; roughly 25% were seen once. The sequenced sample consisted of PBMCs or a T cell subset sorted from them (not recorded which). The receptors here all came from an adult woman who had mild COVID-19 (a few samples of this study predate the infection). Cell type and time point are not known. The CDR3 runs from the conserved cysteine through the conserved F or W. A D gene is named only where the DNA matches it firmly. Not every row has a clone size; where given, it reads once, few, many or a size class.

j_call d_call v_call clone_size cdr3_nt cdr3_aa
TRBJ2-3 - TRBV2 few TGTGCCAGCAGTGATAGAATCACAGATACGCAGTATTTT CASSDRITDTQYF
TRBJ2-7 TRBD1 TRBV27 - TGTGCCAGCAGTTTATCCCCCCAGACAGGGGGCGCCTACGAGCAGTACTTC CASSLSPQTGGAYEQYF
TRBJ2-7 - TRBV20-1 few TGCAGTGCTAGAGATGGGAGTTCCTACGAGCAGTACTTC CSARDGSSYEQYF
TRBJ2-3 TRBD2 TRBV7-9 few TGTGCCAGCAGCTTACCGCGCCCTGAGTCTAGCGGGAGGGCTGGTACAGATACGCAGTATTTT CASSLPRPESSGRAGTDTQYF
TRBJ2-1 - TRBV5-1 few TGCGCCAGCAGCTTGGCGGGGTCCCATAGGGCCAATGAGCAGTTCTTC CASSLAGSHRANEQFF
TRBJ1-2 - TRBV6-1 - TGTGCCAGCAGTGAAGCGGGGGGAGGAGGAGACAGCCTTTTC CASSEAGGGGDSLF
TRBJ1-2 - TRBV11-2 few TGTGCCAGCAGCTTTTCAGGGAACTATGGCTACACCTTC CASSFSGNYGYTF
TRBJ2-5 TRBD1 TRBV9 few TGTGCCAGCAGCCCCCGGACAGGGGACGGGGGTTACGTAGAGACCCAGTACTTC CASSPRTGDGGYVETQYF
TRBJ2-7 - TRBV7-9 - TGTGCCAGCAGCTTATTAGGCGTGGGACGGGGTTACGAGCAGTACTTC CASSLLGVGRGYEQYF
TRBJ2-3 - TRBV4-3 - TGCGCCAGCAGCCAAGAGATCGCGGGACTGGATACGCAGTATTTT CASSQEIAGLDTQYF
TRBJ2-1 - TRBV7-9 few TGTGCCAGCAGCCCCTCCATGGGGCAGGTCACTTTCTCCTACAATGAGCAGTTCTTC CASSPSMGQVTFSYNEQFF
TRBJ2-1 TRBD2 TRBV12-3/TRBV12-4 many TGTGCCAGCAGATACAGCGGGGGGGCCGGTGTTGAGCAGTTCTTC CASRYSGGAGVEQFF
TRBJ1-1 TRBD1 TRBV12-3/TRBV12-4 few TGTGCCAGCAGTGATAGGACAGGCATGAACACTGAAGCTTTCTTT CASSDRTGMNTEAFF
TRBJ2-1 - TRBV7-3 - TGTGCCAGCAGCTTAGGCCCCTGGCAGGGCTCCTACAATGAGCAGTTCTTC CASSLGPWQGSYNEQFF
TRBJ1-2 TRBD1 TRBV29-1 many TGCAGCGTTGCAGGGGGGGCCTATGGCTACACCTTC CSVAGGAYGYTF
TRBJ1-1 - TRBV5-1 - TGCGCCAGCAGCTTGGACCCGGGAGGTTTTGACACTGAAGCTTTCTTT CASSLDPGGFDTEAFF
TRBJ2-7 TRBD2 TRBV20-1 few TGCAGTGCTGCACTAGCGGGAGGCTACTACGAGCAGTACTTC CSAALAGGYYEQYF
TRBJ2-7 TRBD2 TRBV5-4 - TGTGCCAGCAGCCCAGGGACTAGCGGGGACTACGAGCAGTACTTC CASSPGTSGDYEQYF
TRBJ2-7 TRBD2 TRBV7-6 few TGTGCCAGCAGCGAGACTAGCGGGAACGAGCAGTACTTC CASSETSGNEQYF
TRBJ1-2 - TRBV19 - TGTGCCAGTAGTTCGGGGCCTCACACCTTC CASSSGPHTF
TRBJ1-6 TRBD1 TRBV9 few TGTGCCAGCAACCCTACCGGGACAGGAGGTTCACCCCTCCACTTT CASNPTGTGGSPLHF
TRBJ2-3 TRBD2 TRBV12-3/TRBV12-4 - TGTGCCAGCAGCACACGGGGGGAGGATACGCAGTATTTT CASSTRGEDTQYF
TRBJ1-1 - TRBV5-5 many TGTGCCAGCAGCTTGGCGACGGGGAACACTGAAGCTTTCTTT CASSLATGNTEAFF
TRBJ1-2 - TRBV5-1 - TGCGCCAGCAGCTTGGCCAGGGTGGGCGGCTACACCTTC CASSLARVGGYTF
TRBJ2-5 - TRBV5-4 - TGTGCCAGCAGCTTGGACAGGAGTCAAGAGACCCAGTACTTC CASSLDRSQETQYF
TRBJ2-1 - TRBV24-1 few TGTGCCAGTGATTGGAGGACCCGGGGGTCCTACAATGAGCAGTTCTTC CASDWRTRGSYNEQFF
TRBJ2-1 TRBD2 TRBV6-2/TRBV6-3 few TGTGCCAGCAGCCCTAGCCCCGGGACTAGCGGGAGTTCGGGTGAGCAGTTCTTC CASSPSPGTSGSSGEQFF
TRBJ1-5 - TRBV9 - TGTGCCAGCAGCCCCAGTAGTACTGCTAATCAGCCCCAGCATTTT CASSPSSTANQPQHF
TRBJ2-5 - TRBV7-2 - TGTGCCAGCAGCTTAAGTGGAGTAATAGTAGAGACCCAGTACTTC CASSLSGVIVETQYF
TRBJ2-7 TRBD2 TRBV30 - TGTGCCTGGAGTGTACGGGGTAGCGGGATGTACGAGCAGTACTTC CAWSVRGSGMYEQYF
TRBJ1-5 - TRBV20-1 once TGCAGTGCTAGAGATATAGGAGGGATTGGCAATCAGCCCCAGCATTTT CSARDIGGIGNQPQHF
TRBJ1-1 - TRBV5-1 - TGCGCCAGCAGCTTGTCAGGGATCCCCGACACTGAAGCTTTCTTT CASSLSGIPDTEAFF
TRBJ2-1 - TRBV12-3/TRBV12-4 - TGTGCCAGCAGTTTAATGGGGCCCCGTTACAATGAGCAGTTCTTC CASSLMGPRYNEQFF
TRBJ2-4 - TRBV5-1 few TGCGCCAGCAGCCCCGCCCTAGCCAAAAACATTCAGTACTTC CASSPALAKNIQYF
TRBJ1-3 - TRBV24-1 few TGTGCCAACTATCGGAGGCCCTCTGGAAACACCATATATTTT CANYRRPSGNTIYF
TRBJ2-1 TRBD2 TRBV6-5 few TGTGCCAGCAGAGGGCTAGCGGCCCCCTTGGGAGAGCAGTTCTTC CASRGLAAPLGEQFF
TRBJ2-7 - TRBV5-1 few TGCGCCAGCAGTGTTTTCCCCGGGAGTGGCTACGAGCAGTACTTC CASSVFPGSGYEQYF
TRBJ2-3 - TRBV28 - TGTGCCAGCAGTTTAGGCGGGACTCAGACAGATACGCAGTATTTT CASSLGGTQTDTQYF
TRBJ2-1 - TRBV12-3/TRBV12-4 - TGTGCCAGCAGCCGGAGACAGGACTCCTACAATGAGCAGTTCTTC CASSRRQDSYNEQFF
TRBJ2-2 - TRBV29-1 - TGCAGCGTTGAAAGCCGGGACTTGGGTGTCACCGGGGAGCTGTTTTTT CSVESRDLGVTGELFF
TRBJ1-5 - TRBV6-6 - TGTGCCAGCAGTTACGGGCCGAGCAATCAGCCCCAGCATTTT CASSYGPSNQPQHF
TRBJ2-1 TRBD2 TRBV10-2 - TGCGCCAGCGCCCTCCTCCAGCGGGGGGGATCGTATGATGAGCAGTTCTTC CASALLQRGGSYDEQFF